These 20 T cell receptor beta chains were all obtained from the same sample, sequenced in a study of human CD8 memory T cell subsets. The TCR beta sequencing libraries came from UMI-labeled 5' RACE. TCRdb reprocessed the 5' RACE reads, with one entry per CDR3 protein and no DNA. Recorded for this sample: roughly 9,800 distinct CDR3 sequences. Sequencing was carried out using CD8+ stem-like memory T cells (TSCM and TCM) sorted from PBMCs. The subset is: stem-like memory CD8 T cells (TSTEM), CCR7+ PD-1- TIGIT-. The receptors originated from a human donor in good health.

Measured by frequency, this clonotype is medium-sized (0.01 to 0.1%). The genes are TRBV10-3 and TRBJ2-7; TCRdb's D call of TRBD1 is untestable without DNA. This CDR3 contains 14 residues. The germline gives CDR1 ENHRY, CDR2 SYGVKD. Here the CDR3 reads CAISSGTGVDEQYF.

The CDR3 sequence is CATLTFPGELFF. The rearrangement joins TRBV12-3 or TRBV12-4 to TRBJ2-2. The CDR3 is 12 amino acids.

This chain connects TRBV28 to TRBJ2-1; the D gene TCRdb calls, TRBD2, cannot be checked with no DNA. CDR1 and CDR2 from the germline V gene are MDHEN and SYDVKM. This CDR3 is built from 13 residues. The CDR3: CASSLTLANEQFF.

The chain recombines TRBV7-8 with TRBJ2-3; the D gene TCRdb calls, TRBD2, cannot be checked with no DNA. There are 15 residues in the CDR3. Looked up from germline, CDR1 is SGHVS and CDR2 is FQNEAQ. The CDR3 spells CASSFVWEGGDTQYF.

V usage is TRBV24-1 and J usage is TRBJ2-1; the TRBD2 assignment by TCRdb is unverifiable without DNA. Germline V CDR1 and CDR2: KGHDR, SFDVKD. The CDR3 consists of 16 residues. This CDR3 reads CATSETSGSPYNEQFF.

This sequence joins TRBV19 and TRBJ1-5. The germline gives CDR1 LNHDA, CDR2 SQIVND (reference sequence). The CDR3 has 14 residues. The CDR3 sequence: CASSMGFSNQPQHF. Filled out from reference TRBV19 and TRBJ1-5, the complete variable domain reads DGGITQSPKYLFRKEGQNVTLSCEQNLNHDAMYWYRQDPGQGLRLIYYSQIVNDFQKGDIAEGYSVSREKKESFPLTVTSAQKNPTAFYLCASSMGFSNQPQHFGDGTRLSIL.

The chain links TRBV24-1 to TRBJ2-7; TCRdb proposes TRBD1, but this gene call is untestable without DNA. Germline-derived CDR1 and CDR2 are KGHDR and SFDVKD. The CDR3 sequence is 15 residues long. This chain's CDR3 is CATSDGQSISYEQYF.

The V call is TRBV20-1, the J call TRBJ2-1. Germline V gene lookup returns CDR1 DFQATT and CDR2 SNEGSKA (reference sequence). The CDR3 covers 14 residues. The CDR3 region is CSVRTLGQGVEQFF.

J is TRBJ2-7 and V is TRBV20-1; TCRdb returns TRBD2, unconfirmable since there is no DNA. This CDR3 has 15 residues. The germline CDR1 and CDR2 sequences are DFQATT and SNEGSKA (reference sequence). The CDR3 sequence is CSARDFGTSLYEQYF.

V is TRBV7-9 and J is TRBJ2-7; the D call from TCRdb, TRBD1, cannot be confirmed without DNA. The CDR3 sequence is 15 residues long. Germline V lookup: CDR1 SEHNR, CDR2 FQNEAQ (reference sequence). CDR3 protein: CASSRVGGPTYEQYF.

The chain's CDR3 is CASSTLEGGTGNEQFF. The rearrangement uses TRBV7-8 and TRBJ2-1; TCRdb lists TRBD2, though no DNA is available to test this call. Germline V gene lookup returns CDR1 SGHVS and CDR2 FQNEAQ. CDR3 length: 16 residues.

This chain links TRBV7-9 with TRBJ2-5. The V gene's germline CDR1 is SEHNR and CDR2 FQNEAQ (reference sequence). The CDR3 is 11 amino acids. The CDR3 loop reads CASSPDLTQYF. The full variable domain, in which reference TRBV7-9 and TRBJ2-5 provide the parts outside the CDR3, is DTGVSQNPRHKITKRGQNVTFRCDPISEHNRLYWYRQTLGQGPEFLTYFQNEAQLEKSRLLSDRFSAERPKGSFSTLEIQRTEQGDSAMYLCASSPDLTQYFGPGTRLLVL.

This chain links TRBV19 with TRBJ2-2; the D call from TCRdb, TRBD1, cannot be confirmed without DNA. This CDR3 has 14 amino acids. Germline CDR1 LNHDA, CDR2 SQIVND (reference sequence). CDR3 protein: CASTPGQLTGELFF. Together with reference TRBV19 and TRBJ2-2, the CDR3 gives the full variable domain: DGGITQSPKYLFRKEGQNVTLSCEQNLNHDAMYWYRQDPGQGLRLIYYSQIVNDFQKGDIAEGYSVSREKKESFPLTVTSAQKNPTAFYLCASTPGQLTGELFFGEGSRLTVL.

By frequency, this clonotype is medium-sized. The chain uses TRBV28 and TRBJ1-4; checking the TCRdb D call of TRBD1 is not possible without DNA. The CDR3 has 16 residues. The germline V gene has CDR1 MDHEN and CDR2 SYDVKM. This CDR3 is CASSPIINRAGEKLFF.

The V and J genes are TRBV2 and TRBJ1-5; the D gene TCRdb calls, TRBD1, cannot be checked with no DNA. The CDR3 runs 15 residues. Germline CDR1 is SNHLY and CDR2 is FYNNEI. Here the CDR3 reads CASTERAGINQPQHF.

CDR3: CASSQSRVGDGQPQHF. The chain carries TRBV28 and TRBJ1-5; TCRdb calls TRBD1, which cannot be checked without DNA. CDR1 MDHEN and CDR2 SYDVKM come from the germline V gene. The CDR3 is 16 amino acids.

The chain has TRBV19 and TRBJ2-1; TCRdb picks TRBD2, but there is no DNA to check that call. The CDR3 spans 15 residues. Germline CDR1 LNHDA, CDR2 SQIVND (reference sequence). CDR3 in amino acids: CASSISGSAYNEQFF.

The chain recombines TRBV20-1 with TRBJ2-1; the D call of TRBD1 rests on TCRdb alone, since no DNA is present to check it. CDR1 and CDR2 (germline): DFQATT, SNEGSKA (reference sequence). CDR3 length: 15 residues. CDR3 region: CSARHRGALLDEQFF.

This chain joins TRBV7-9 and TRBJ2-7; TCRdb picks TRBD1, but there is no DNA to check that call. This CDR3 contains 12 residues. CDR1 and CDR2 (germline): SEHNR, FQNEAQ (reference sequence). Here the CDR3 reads CASSLGQGQQYF.

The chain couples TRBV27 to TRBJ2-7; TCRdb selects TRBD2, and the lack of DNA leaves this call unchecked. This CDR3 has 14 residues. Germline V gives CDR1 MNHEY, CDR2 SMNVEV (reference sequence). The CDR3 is CASSSSGASYEQYF.